This is a list of T cell receptor beta chains from one sample in a study of cytomegalovirus exposure and HLA in healthy donors. The assay was immunoSEQ multiplex PCR, and TCRdb's table has in-frame clones only and misses some. The data contain over 150,000 clones, approximately 74% of them singletons. Sequencing was carried out using PBMCs. These receptors were obtained from a man under 40 in good health and CMV-seronegative. Each CDR3 is given with its conserved first and last residue. The order of the fields is V gene, J gene, CDR3 protein.

TRBV28	TRBJ1-6	CASTPGFAGVGSPLHF
TRBV2	TRBJ2-7	CASSGTGLPYEQYF
TRBV7-9	TRBJ2-7	CASSLAYRTSRPPGEQYF
TRBV11-2	TRBJ2-7	CASSLGRSGEQYF
TRBV5-4	TRBJ2-3	CASSLELSTSTDTQYF
TRBV6-1	TRBJ1-1	CASAPGYLNTEAFF
TRBV14	TRBJ2-1	CASTDRGGEQFF
TRBV5-8	TRBJ2-4	CASSLRAQNIQYF
TRBV7-9	TRBJ2-1	CASSLAEAGTVYNEQFF
TRBV7-6	TRBJ1-1	CASSSNSMNTEAFF
TRBV5-6	TRBJ2-2	CASSLQDYGELFF
TRBV2	TRBJ1-1	CASRVPGQGHAFF
TRBV5-1	TRBJ1-2	CASGGGGTNYGYTF
TRBV6-5	TRBJ2-5	CASSYSTSGGQETQYF
TRBV5-1	TRBJ2-7	CASSPSGGRNYEQYF
TRBV7-8	TRBJ2-1	CASSRYSGADYNEQFF
TRBV4-2	TRBJ1-3	CASSQGGLRTGNTIYF
TRBV6-4	TRBJ2-2	CASSVSPTVGELFF
TRBV4-3	TRBJ1-1	CASSQGTAGATTEAFF
TRBV13	TRBJ2-3	CASSSSRAGAADTQYF
TRBV7-2	TRBJ1-4	CASSFPGANEKLFF
TRBV20-1	TRBJ1-1	CSASDRQKAFF
TRBV6-5	TRBJ2-3	CASRSWTSDTQYF
TRBV6-1	TRBJ2-1	CASSPRGYDNEQFF
TRBV6-6	TRBJ2-5	CASSSTITPPEGQYF
TRBV5-5	TRBJ2-7	CASRFGTGPYEQYF
TRBV5-6	TRBJ2-7	CASSHTSGGAYEQYF
TRBV28	TRBJ2-7	CASSFEIGGSTYEQYF
TRBV2	TRBJ2-5	CASSPGTSGGRTQYF
TRBV6-6	TRBJ2-3	CASKRTSGGTDTQYF
TRBV28	TRBJ2-7	CASSLPGTGDHEQYF
TRBV6-1	TRBJ2-5	CASSDDRGRGTQYF
TRBV7-2	TRBJ1-6	CASSIGQLNSPLHF
TRBV6-6	TRBJ2-1	CASSRLRGEYNEQFF
TRBV7-9	TRBJ2-2	CASSLLRDRGFTGELFF
TRBV6-5	TRBJ2-7	CASRPDRESYEQYF
TRBV29-1	TRBJ1-1	CSGRGTGVTFF
TRBV11-2	TRBJ1-1	CASSSTGGDTEAFF
TRBV9	TRBJ2-3	CASSVVWRSTDTQYF
TRBV7-2	TRBJ2-6	CASSLVYGGIGANVLTF
TRBV19	TRBJ1-4	CASSIQGSFEKLFF
TRBV2	TRBJ1-1	CASNRDRGQATEAFF